The clone carrying this T cell receptor beta chain occurred a few times. Its antigen remains unidentified. The sample belongs to a study of cytomegalovirus exposure and HLA in healthy donors. Across the whole study: Genotyping showed 75% to 90% of roughly 400 donors falling in the Caucasian-associated ancestry cluster.

General study findings and limits: Presence/absence analyses supposed approximately even sequencing depth among donors. At a 0.05 false discovery rate, a later analysis found 16,951 TCR beta sequences to be associated with HLA alleles.

The PCR employed 60 Vbeta primers together with 13 Jbeta primers. Original handling: Later, an analysis found 65 million to 85 million unique TCR beta chains, and some 10 million of these were shared. Using immunoSEQ multiplex PCR, the repertoire was profiled, and TCRdb retains in-frame clones only, with some absent. The V and J calls and clone size were taken over from that table, and D and trimming were inferred from the DNA. The table lists around 87,000 clones, 65% to 85% of them singletons. Trimming left V 6 bases short and J 2 bases short, with 5 bases between. Germline V CDR1 and CDR2: MNHEY, SVGAGI. CDR3 length: 12 amino acids.

This clonotype was sampled from a girl aged 2 to 9 in good health and CMV-seropositive. The sequenced sample was PBMCs. J is TRBJ1-3 and V is TRBV6-5; no clear D gene. The CDR3 coding sequence is TGTGCCAGCAGGTCAGCTGGAAACACCATATATTTT. Protein product: CASRSAGNTIYF.